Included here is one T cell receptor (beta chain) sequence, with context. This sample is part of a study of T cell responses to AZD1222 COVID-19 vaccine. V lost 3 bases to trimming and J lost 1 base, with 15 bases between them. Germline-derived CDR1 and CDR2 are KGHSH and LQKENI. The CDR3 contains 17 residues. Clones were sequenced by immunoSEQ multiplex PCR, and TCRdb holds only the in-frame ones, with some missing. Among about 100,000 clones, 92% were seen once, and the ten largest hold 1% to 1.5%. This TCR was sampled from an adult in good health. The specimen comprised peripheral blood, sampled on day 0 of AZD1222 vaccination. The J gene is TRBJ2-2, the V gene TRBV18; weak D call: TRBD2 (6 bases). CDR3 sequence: CASSPRGAGKNTGELFF. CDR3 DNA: TGTGCCAGCTCACCCCGAGGGGCGGGGAAGAACACCGGGGAGCTGTTTTTT.